The 18 T cell receptor beta chains below come from one sample, sequenced in a study of cytomegalovirus exposure and HLA in healthy donors. The PCR made use of 60 Vbeta and 13 Jbeta primers. Repertoires were generated with immunoSEQ multiplex PCR, while TCRdb's copy carries only in-frame clones and drops some. The sample data list 140,000 or so clones. Sequencing was done on a sample of PBMCs. These receptors were collected from a male donor in good health and CMV-seronegative.

The V gene is TRBV28, the J gene TRBJ2-3, with 12 bases fitting TRBD2. The CDR3 spans 16 residues. Germline V gene lookup returns CDR1 MDHEN and CDR2 SYDVKM. V shed 2 bases, J shed 2 bases, and the junction held 2 bases outside the gene matches. The CDR3, as DNA: TGTGCCAGCAGTTTACTAGCGGGGGGGGACACAGATACGCAGTATTTT. Its translation: CASSLLAGGDTDTQYF. Full variable domain (missing parts from reference TRBV28 and TRBJ2-3): DVKVTQSSRYLVKRTGEKVFLECVQDMDHENMFWYRQDPGLGLRLIYFSYDVKMKEKGDIPEGYSVSREKKERFSLILESASTNQTSMYLCASSLLAGGDTDTQYFGPGTRLTVL.

This chain joins TRBV15 and TRBJ1-4; the D gene is possibly TRBD1 (5 bases). CDR1 and CDR2 from the germline V gene are LNHNV and YYDKDF (reference sequence). The CDR3 contains 15 residues. V was clipped by 0 bases and J by 8 bases, with 13 bases between them. The CDR3 DNA sequence: TGTGCCACCAGCAGAGATCGACAGCTTCCAGAAAAACTGTTTTTT. Its translation: CATSRDRQLPEKLFF.

V is TRBV11-2 and J is TRBJ2-1, with 10 nucleotides matching TRBD2. CDR3 length: 16 residues. Unmatched junction bases numbered 9, after V lost 2 bases and J lost 8 bases. In germline, CDR1 is SGHAT, CDR2 FQNNGV. The CDR3 loop is CASSLPLAGDGDEQFF. CDR3 in DNA: TGTGCCAGCAGCTTACCGCTAGCGGGGGACGGGGATGAGCAGTTCTTC.

The V gene is TRBV29-1, the J gene TRBJ1-2; D is unclear. V was pared by 4 bases and J by 4 bases, with 4 bases between. The CDR3 extends over 10 amino acids. CDR1 is SQVTM, CDR2 ANQGSEA, per germline. CDR3 sequence (DNA): TGCAGCGTTGCCGGCTATGGCTACACCTTC. Encoded protein: CSVAGYGYTF. The variable domain in full, completed from reference TRBV29-1 and TRBJ1-2, reads SAVISQKPSRDICQRGTSLTIQCQVDSQVTMMFWYRQQPGQSLTLIATANQGSEATYESGFVIDKFPISRPNLTFSTLTVSNMSPEDSSIYLCSVAGYGYTFGSGTRLTVV.

The chain joins TRBV11-2 to TRBJ2-1, with 9 bases fitting TRBD2. J was trimmed by 5 bases and V by 7 bases; bases with no gene match: 18. The CDR3 has 18 amino acids. The germline V gene encodes CDR1 SGHAT and CDR2 FQNNGV. CDR3 loop: CASTPRWVAGEGNNEQFF. The CDR3 bases are TGTGCCAGCACCCCCCGTTGGGTAGCGGGGGAAGGGAACAATGAGCAGTTCTTC.

The chain recombines TRBV27 with TRBJ2-3; D may be TRBD1 (6 bases). In germline, CDR1 is MNHEY, CDR2 SMNVEV (reference sequence). Trimming took off 3 bases at V and 1 base at J, with 14 bases between the two ends. CDR3 length: 16 amino acids. CDR3 bases: TGTGCCAGCAGTTTCCTAACAGGGTACGGCACAGATACGCAGTATTTT. Residues: CASSFLTGYGTDTQYF.

This CDR3 is CASCPSRELSGELFF. The CDR3 DNA follows: TGTGCCAGCTGTCCGTCTAGGGAGCTTAGCGGGGAGCTGTTTTTT. V is TRBV28 and J is TRBJ2-2; D possibly corresponds to TRBD2 (5 bases). Between the trimmed V and J ends, which lost 8 bases and 7 bases, there was a span of 20 bases. CDR3 size: 15 residues. The V gene's germline CDR1 is MDHEN and CDR2 SYDVKM.

The CDR3 is CASSPLGGPLSDEQYF. CDR3 nucleotide sequence: TGTGCCAGCTCACCATTGGGGGGGCCTCTTTCGGACGAGCAGTACTTC. This rearrangement joins TRBV18 to TRBJ2-7; D might be TRBD2 (7 bases). V gave up 2 bases and J gave up 5 bases, with 19 bases separating them. Germline values: CDR1 KGHSH, CDR2 LQKENI. The CDR3 runs to 16 residues.

The V call is TRBV5-4, the J call TRBJ2-6, with 8 bases aligning to TRBD1. CDR3 length equals 18 residues. The V segment lost 0 bases and the J segment 1 base; nucleotides outside the gene matches: 6. Germline V lookup: CDR1 SGHNT, CDR2 YYREEE (reference sequence). The CDR3 loop reads CASSLGAGGASGANVLTF. CDR3 bases: TGTGCCAGCAGCTTGGGGGCAGGGGGCGCGTCTGGGGCCAACGTCCTGACTTTC. The full variable domain, in which reference TRBV5-4 and TRBJ2-6 provide the parts outside the CDR3, is ETGVTQSPTHLIKTRGQQVTLRCSSQSGHNTVSWYQQALGQGPQFIFQYYREEENGRGNFPPRFSGLQFPNYSSELNVNALELDDSALYLCASSLGAGGASGANVLTFGAGSRLTVL.

This chain joins TRBV30 and TRBJ1-1; 7 bases fit TRBD1. The CDR3 spans 13 residues. Germline V gives CDR1 GTSNPN, CDR2 SVGIG (reference sequence). The V gene end was trimmed by 5 bases and the J gene end by 4 bases; junction bases not matched to a gene: 7. This chain's CDR3 is CAWGGTVGTEAFF. DNA of the CDR3: TGTGCCTGGGGCGGGACAGTCGGCACTGAAGCTTTCTTT.

CDR3 residues: CASRLVGTGSYEQYF. In nucleotides, the CDR3 is TGTGCCAGCAGACTCGTGGGGACAGGGAGCTACGAGCAGTACTTC. The chain joins TRBV6-1 to TRBJ2-7; 9 nucleotides line up with TRBD1. V dropped 6 bases and J dropped 3; count of bases not matched to a gene: 9. The CDR3 totals 15 residues. Germline V lookup: CDR1 MNHNS, CDR2 SASEGT.

The genes are TRBV14 and TRBJ2-3; 7 nucleotides align to TRBD2. Germline CDR1 SGHDN, CDR2 FVKESK. The length of the CDR3 is 16 residues. V gave up 0 bases and J gave up 1 base; unmatched junction bases: 4. The CDR3 is CASSQDAGVGTDTQYF. The CDR3 DNA follows: TGTGCCAGCAGCCAAGATGCGGGAGTCGGCACAGATACGCAGTATTTT. Filled out from reference TRBV14 and TRBJ2-3, the complete variable domain reads EAGVTQFPSHSVIEKGQTVTLRCDPISGHDNLYWYRRVMGKEIKFLLHFVKESKQDESGMPNNRFLAERTGGTYSTLKVQPAELEDSGVYFCASSQDAGVGTDTQYFGPGTRLTVL.

The chain uses TRBV30 and TRBJ1-1; the match to TRBD1 covers 8 bases. The CDR3 consists of 18 residues. V lost 2 bases to trimming and J lost 3 bases; unmatched junction nucleotides: 17. Per the germline V gene, CDR1 is GTSNPN and CDR2 is SVGIG (reference sequence). The CDR3 sequence is CAWSPPGQELIRDTEAFF. CDR3 nucleotide sequence: TGTGCCTGGAGTCCTCCGGGACAGGAGTTAATTAGGGACACTGAAGCTTTCTTT.

The chain is built from TRBV19 and TRBJ1-2, with unresolved D. With 7 bases removed from V and 1 base from J, the gap between germline ends came to 10 bases. CDR1 is LNHDA, CDR2 SQIVND, per germline (reference sequence). This CDR3 region has 13 residues. The CDR3 DNA reads TGTGCCAGTATGGAGGGAGTTAACTATGGCTACACCTTC. Protein product: CASMEGVNYGYTF.

The chain employs TRBV11-3 and TRBJ2-7; TRBD1 matches at 7 bases. In germline, CDR1 is SGHNT, CDR2 YENEEA. This CDR3 has 15 residues. Unmatched junction bases numbered 10, after V lost 5 bases and J lost 3 bases. CDR3 nucleotides: TGTGCCAGCAGCCCTGGGGGCACAGGGGTCTACGAGCAGTACTTC. Translated: CASSPGGTGVYEQYF.

The CDR3 reads CASSGGAGGAQKAFF. CDR3 nucleotide sequence: TGTGCCAGCAGTGGCGGGGCTGGAGGAGCCCAAAAAGCTTTCTTT. The chain couples TRBV25-1 to TRBJ1-1, with D possibly being TRBD1 (5 bases). Germline-derived CDR1 and CDR2 are MGHDK and SYGVNS. This CDR3 has 15 residues. V lost 4 bases, J lost 9 bases, and 21 bases lay in between.

The chain is built from TRBV29-1 and TRBJ2-1; 10 bases agree with TRBD2. Germline V gene sequence: CDR1 SQVTM, CDR2 ANQGSEA. V shed 5 bases, J shed 5 bases, and the junction held 12 bases outside the gene matches. The CDR3 length is 16 residues. The CDR3 here is CSVLRTSGRPNNEQFF. The CDR3 region has the DNA TGCAGCGTTCTTAGGACTAGCGGCCGACCAAACAATGAGCAGTTCTTC.

The chain uses TRBV7-2 and TRBJ2-7; D is undetermined. Germline CDR1 and CDR2: SGHTA and FQGNSA. Between the trimmed V and J ends, which lost 5 bases and 2 bases, there was a span of 10 bases. This CDR3 is built from 13 residues. The CDR3 protein is CASSHFGPYEQYF. The CDR3 DNA sequence: TGTGCCAGCAGCCACTTTGGTCCCTACGAGCAGTACTTC.